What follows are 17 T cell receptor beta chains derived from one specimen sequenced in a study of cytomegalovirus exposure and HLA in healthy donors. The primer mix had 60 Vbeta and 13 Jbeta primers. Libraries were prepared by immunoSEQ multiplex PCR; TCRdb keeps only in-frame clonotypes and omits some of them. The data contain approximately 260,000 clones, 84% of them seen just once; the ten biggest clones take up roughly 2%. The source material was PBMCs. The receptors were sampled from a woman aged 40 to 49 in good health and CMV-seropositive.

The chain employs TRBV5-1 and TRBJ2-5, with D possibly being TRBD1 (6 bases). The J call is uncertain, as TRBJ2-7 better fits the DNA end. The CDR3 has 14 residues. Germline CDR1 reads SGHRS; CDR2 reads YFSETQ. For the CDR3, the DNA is TGCGCCAGCAGAACAGGGTTAGTCAGCTACGAGCAGTACTTC. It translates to CASRTGLVSYEQYF.

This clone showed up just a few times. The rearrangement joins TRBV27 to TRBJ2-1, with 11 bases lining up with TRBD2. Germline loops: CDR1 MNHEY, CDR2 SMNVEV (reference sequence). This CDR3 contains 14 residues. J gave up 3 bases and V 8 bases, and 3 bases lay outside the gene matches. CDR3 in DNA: TGTGCCAGCTCCGGGACTAGCGGCTACAATGAGCAGTTCTTC. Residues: CASSGTSGYNEQFF.

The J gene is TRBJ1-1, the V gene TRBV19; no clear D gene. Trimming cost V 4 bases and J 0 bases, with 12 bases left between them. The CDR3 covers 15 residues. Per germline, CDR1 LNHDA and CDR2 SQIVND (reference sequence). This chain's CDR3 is CASSTRENMNTEAFF. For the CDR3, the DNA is TGTGCCAGTAGTACGAGAGAGAATATGAACACTGAAGCTTTCTTT.

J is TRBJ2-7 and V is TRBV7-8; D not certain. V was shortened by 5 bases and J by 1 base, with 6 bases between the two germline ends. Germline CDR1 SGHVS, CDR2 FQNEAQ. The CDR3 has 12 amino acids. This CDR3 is CASSRVSYEQYF. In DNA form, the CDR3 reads TGTGCCAGCAGCCGCGTATCCTACGAGCAGTACTTC.

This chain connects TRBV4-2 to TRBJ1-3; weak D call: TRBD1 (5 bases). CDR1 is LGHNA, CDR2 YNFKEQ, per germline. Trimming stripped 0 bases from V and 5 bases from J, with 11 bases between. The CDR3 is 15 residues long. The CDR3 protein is CASSQDRQNRNTIYF. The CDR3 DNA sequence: TGTGCCAGCAGCCAAGATAGACAGAACCGAAACACCATATATTTT.

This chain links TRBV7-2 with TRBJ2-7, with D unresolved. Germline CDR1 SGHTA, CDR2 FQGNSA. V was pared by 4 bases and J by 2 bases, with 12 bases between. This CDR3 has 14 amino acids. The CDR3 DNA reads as TGTGCCAGCAGCTCCGGAGACGTACCCTACGAGCAGTACTTC. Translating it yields CASSSGDVPYEQYF.

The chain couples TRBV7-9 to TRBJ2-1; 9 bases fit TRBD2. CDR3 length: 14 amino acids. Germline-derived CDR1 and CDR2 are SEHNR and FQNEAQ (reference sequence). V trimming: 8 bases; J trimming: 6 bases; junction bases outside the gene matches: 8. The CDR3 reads CASGRTSAINEQFF. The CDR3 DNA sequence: TGTGCCAGCGGAAGGACTAGCGCAATCAATGAGCAGTTCTTC. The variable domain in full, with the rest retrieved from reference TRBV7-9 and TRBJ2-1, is DTGVSQNPRHKITKRGQNVTFRCDPISEHNRLYWYRQTLGQGPEFLTYFQNEAQLEKSRLLSDRFSAERPKGSFSTLEIQRTEQGDSAMYLCASGRTSAINEQFFGPGTRLTVL.

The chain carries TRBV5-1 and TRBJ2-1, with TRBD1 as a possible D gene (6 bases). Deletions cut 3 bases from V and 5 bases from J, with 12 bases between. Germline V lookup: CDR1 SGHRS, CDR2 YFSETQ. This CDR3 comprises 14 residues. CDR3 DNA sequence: TGCGCCAGCAGCTACCAGGGGCCCAACAATGAGCAGTTCTTC. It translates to CASSYQGPNNEQFF.

The CDR3 sequence: CASSRRSGAFRETQYF. CDR3 DNA sequence: TGTGCCAGCAGCCGGCGGTCGGGAGCTTTTAGGGAGACCCAGTACTTC. The genes are TRBV5-4 and TRBJ2-5; D is possibly TRBD2 (6 bases). Deletions cut 4 bases from V and 5 bases from J, with 21 bases between. This CDR3 region has 16 residues. The germline gives CDR1 SGHNT, CDR2 YYREEE (reference sequence).

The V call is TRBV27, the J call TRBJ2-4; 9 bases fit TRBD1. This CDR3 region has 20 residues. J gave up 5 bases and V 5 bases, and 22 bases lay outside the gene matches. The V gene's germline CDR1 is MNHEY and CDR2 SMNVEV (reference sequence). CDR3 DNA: TGTGCCAGCAGTACTTCCATGCCACCACCAGTCGGGACAGGGCAAAACATTCAGTACTTC. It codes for CASSTSMPPPVGTGQNIQYF.

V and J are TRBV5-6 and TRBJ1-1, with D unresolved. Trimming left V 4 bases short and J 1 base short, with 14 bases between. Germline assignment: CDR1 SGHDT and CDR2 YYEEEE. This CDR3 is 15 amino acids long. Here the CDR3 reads CASSKREAGNTEAFF. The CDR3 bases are TGTGCCAGCAGCAAGAGGGAAGCCGGGAACACTGAAGCTTTCTTT.

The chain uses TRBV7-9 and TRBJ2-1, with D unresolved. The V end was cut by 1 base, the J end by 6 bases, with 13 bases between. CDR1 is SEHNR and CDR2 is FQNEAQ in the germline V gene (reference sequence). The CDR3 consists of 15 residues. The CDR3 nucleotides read TGTGCCAGCAGCTTAGATAGCAGTTTTGTCAATGAGCAGTTCTTC. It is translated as CASSLDSSFVNEQFF.

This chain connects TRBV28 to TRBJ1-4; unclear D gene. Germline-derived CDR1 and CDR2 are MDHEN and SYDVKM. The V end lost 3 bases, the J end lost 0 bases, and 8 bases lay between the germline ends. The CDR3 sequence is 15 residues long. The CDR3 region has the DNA TGTGCCAGCAGTTTCGGGTTTACAACTAATGAAAAACTGTTTTTT. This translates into CASSFGFTTNEKLFF.

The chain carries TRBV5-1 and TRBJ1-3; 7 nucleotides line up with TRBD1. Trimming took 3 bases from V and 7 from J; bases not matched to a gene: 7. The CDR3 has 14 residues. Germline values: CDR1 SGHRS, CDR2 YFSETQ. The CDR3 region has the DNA TGCGCCAGCAGCTCCTTGACAGGGCAGAACACCATATATTTT. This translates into CASSSLTGQNTIYF.

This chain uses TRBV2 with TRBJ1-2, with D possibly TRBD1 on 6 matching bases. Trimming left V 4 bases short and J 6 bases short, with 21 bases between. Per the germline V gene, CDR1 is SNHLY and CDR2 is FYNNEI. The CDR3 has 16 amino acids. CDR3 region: CASSVTNMGGANGYTF. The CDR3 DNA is TGTGCCAGCAGTGTCACAAACATGGGGGGGGCTAATGGCTACACCTTC.

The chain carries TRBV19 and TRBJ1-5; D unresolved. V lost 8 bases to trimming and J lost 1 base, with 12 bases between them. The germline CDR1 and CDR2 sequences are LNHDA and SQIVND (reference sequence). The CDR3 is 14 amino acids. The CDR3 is CASRRAVSNQPQHF. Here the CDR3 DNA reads TGTGCCAGTCGGAGGGCAGTCAGCAATCAGCCCCAGCATTTT.

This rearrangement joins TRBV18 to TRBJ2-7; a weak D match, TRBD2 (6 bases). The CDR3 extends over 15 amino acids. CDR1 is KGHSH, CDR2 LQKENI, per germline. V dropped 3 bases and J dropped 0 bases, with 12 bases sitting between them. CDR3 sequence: CASSPLATSSYEQYF. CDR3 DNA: TGTGCCAGCTCACCTCTAGCGACGAGCTCCTACGAGCAGTACTTC.